Below are 13 T cell receptor beta chains sequenced from a single sample in a study of shared clonotypes between healthy human individuals. Only in-frame clones appear in the TCRdb table, and some are missing; sequencing was by immunoSEQ multiplex PCR. The sample shows millions of clones, just over 90% of them seen only once. CD45RO-negative cells were positively selected for CCR7, leaving out terminally differentiated effector memory CD45RA+ cells. Material for sequencing was naive CD8+ T cells from PBMCs. All receptors come from a man aged 18 to 30 in good health. Some clones in this sample may be carry-over from other donors' samples.

The gene calls are TRBV27 and TRBJ1-1; D not certain. The V end was cut by 2 bases, the J end by 0 bases, with 7 bases between. CDR1 MNHEY and CDR2 SMNVEV come from the germline V gene (reference sequence). This CDR3 is 14 amino acids long. CDR3 in DNA: TGTGCCAGCAGTTTAGTGGGAGTGAACACTGAAGCTTTCTTT. Translation: CASSLVGVNTEAFF.

The chain combines TRBV28 with TRBJ2-2; D gene uncertain. Germline V gene lookup returns CDR1 MDHEN and CDR2 SYDVKM. Trimming pared 1 base from V and 0 bases from J, leaving 3 bases between. This CDR3 region has 14 residues. The CDR3 nucleotides read TGTGCCAGCAGTTTATTTGCGAACACCGGGGAGCTGTTTTTT. Its translation is CASSLFANTGELFF.

The chain uses TRBV2 and TRBJ2-5; either TRBD1 or TRBD2 may fit D (5 bases each). Germline CDR1 and CDR2: SNHLY and FYNNEI. Trimming shortened V by 7 bases and J by 1 base, and 19 bases separated the two germline ends. The CDR3 is 16 amino acids. The DNA of the CDR3 is TGTGCCAGCACGGGAATTGCAGGGCCGCTCCAAGAGACCCAGTACTTC. Amino acids: CASTGIAGPLQETQYF.

The V call is TRBV5-1, the J call TRBJ1-4; 9 nucleotides match TRBD1. From germline, CDR1 is SGHRS and CDR2 YFSETQ. After removal of 4 bases from V and 8 bases from J, the junction contained 6 bases not matched to a gene. The CDR3 has 14 amino acids. CDR3 loop: CASSPGTGWEKLFF. For the CDR3, the DNA is TGCGCCAGCAGCCCCGGGACAGGGTGGGAAAAACTGTTTTTT.

The chain employs TRBV27 and TRBJ2-3; D call uncertain. The germline V gene encodes CDR1 MNHEY and CDR2 SMNVEV (reference sequence). The CDR3 covers 15 residues. Trimming stripped 8 bases from V and 2 bases from J, with 17 bases between. This CDR3 is CASLTRVANTDTQYF. In DNA, the CDR3 is TGTGCCAGCCTAACTCGGGTGGCTAACACAGATACGCAGTATTTT.

The chain carries TRBV14 and TRBJ2-7; no clear D. Germline CDR1 reads SGHDN; CDR2 reads FVKESK. CDR3 length equals 14 residues. Trimming left V 2 bases short and J 3 bases short, with 11 bases between. As DNA, the CDR3 is TGTGCCAGCAGCCAACGGGCAAATGTCTACGAGCAGTACTTC. This gives the protein CASSQRANVYEQYF. The whole variable domain, filled in from reference TRBV14 and TRBJ2-7, reads EAGVTQFPSHSVIEKGQTVTLRCDPISGHDNLYWYRRVMGKEIKFLLHFVKESKQDESGMPNNRFLAERTGGTYSTLKVQPAELEDSGVYFCASSQRANVYEQYFGPGTRLTVT.

V is TRBV4-1 and J is TRBJ2-4; the D gene could be TRBD1 or TRBD2 (6 bases each). CDR1 MGHRA and CDR2 YSYEKL come from the germline V gene. Trimming left V 2 bases short and J 6 bases short, with 14 bases between. The CDR3 covers 15 residues. CDR3 region: CASSQPGGGLNIQYF. The CDR3 nucleotides are TGCGCCAGCAGCCAACCTGGAGGGGGACTAAACATTCAGTACTTC.

The chain has TRBV28 and TRBJ2-7; 8 bases agree with TRBD1. The ends lost 3 bases at V and 6 bases at J; junction bases unmatched: 7. Germline CDR1 reads MDHEN; CDR2 reads SYDVKM. CDR3 length: 14 residues. CDR3 sequence (DNA): TGTGCCAGCAGTTTTTACAGGGGGGCACTCGAGCAGTACTTC. Translated, it gives CASSFYRGALEQYF.

This chain uses TRBV7-2 with TRBJ2-2; D remains ambiguous. V dropped 1 base and J dropped 11 bases, with 8 bases sitting between them. The CDR3 has 12 residues. Germline-derived CDR1 and CDR2 are SGHTA and FQGNSA. CDR3 in amino acids: CASSLGFEELFF. As DNA, the CDR3 is TGTGCCAGCAGCTTAGGGTTTGAAGAGCTGTTTTTT.

The chain combines TRBV6-5 with TRBJ2-1, with 7 bases that match TRBD1. V dropped 9 bases and J dropped 4; count of bases not matched to a gene: 9. The CDR3 runs to 14 residues. Germline-derived CDR1 and CDR2 are MNHEY and SVGAGI. CDR3 sequence (DNA): TGTGCCAGGCGAAGGGGACAGCTATACAATGAGCAGTTCTTC. The encoded protein is CARRRGQLYNEQFF.

This rearrangement joins TRBV7-9 to TRBJ2-1; D might be TRBD1 or TRBD2, each matching 6 bases. There are 16 residues in the CDR3. V was trimmed by 4 bases and J by 8 bases, leaving 21 bases between them. CDR1 is SEHNR, CDR2 FQNEAQ, per germline (reference sequence). CDR3 DNA sequence: TGTGCCAGCAGCTCCAAGGAGGGGGGCTACCTCGATGAGCAGTTCTTC. Translated: CASSSKEGGYLDEQFF.

CDR3 region: CASRLTGGEDTQYF. Here the CDR3 DNA reads TGTGCCAGCAGATTGACAGGGGGTGAAGATACGCAGTATTTT. This chain links TRBV28 with TRBJ2-3; the match to TRBD1 covers 9 bases. The CDR3 runs to 14 residues. CDR1 MDHEN and CDR2 SYDVKM come from the germline V gene. Losses at the gene ends were 6 bases for V and 5 bases for J; bases not matched to a gene: 6.

The rearrangement joins TRBV27 to TRBJ2-7; a possible D gene is TRBD2 (5 bases). V lost 4 bases and J lost 3, with 16 bases in between. Germline assignment: CDR1 MNHEY and CDR2 SMNVEV (reference sequence). CDR3 length: 15 residues. Written as DNA, the CDR3 is TGTGCCAGCAGTTATTTTGGCGGGCTTAACTACGAGCAGTACTTC. Protein: CASSYFGGLNYEQYF.